A single sample gave rise to the 20 T cell receptor beta chains below, sequenced in a study of CXCR3-negative and CXCR3-positive naive CD8 T cells. General study points: More hydrophobic TRB CDR3s occurred in CXCR3-positive than in CXCR3-negative naive cells.

UMI-tagged TRB cDNA libraries were built via 5' RACE. TCRdb re-called the 5' RACE reads; one entry per CDR3 protein, DNA not given. Its table records approximately 88,000 distinct CDR3 sequences. Their antigen targets remain unknown. The specimen sequenced was naive CXCR3+ CD8+ T cells from blood. The sample's subset: CD45RO-CCR7+CD27+CD95- naive CD8+ T cells expressing CXCR3 (TNR3+). The receptors come from a human donor in good health. Some clones in this sample may be carry-over from other donors' samples.

The J gene is TRBJ2-5, the V gene TRBV7-8; TCRdb selects TRBD1, and the lack of DNA leaves this call unchecked. From germline, CDR1 is SGHVS and CDR2 FQNEAQ. The CDR3 runs 17 residues. CDR3 loop: CASSLGWTQGRGETQYF.

The chain is built from TRBV7-6 and TRBJ2-5; TCRdb outputs TRBD1, but without DNA this stays unchecked. There are 14 residues in the CDR3. Per germline, CDR1 SGHVS and CDR2 FNYEAQ. Here the CDR3 reads CASSPRQPQETQYF. The full variable domain, completed using reference TRBV7-6 and TRBJ2-5, is GAGVSQSPRYKVTKRGQDVALRCDPISGHVSLYWYRQALGQGPEFLTYFNYEAQQDKSGLPNDRFSAERPEGSISTLTIQRTEQRDSAMYRCASSPRQPQETQYFGPGTRLLVL.

The chain uses TRBV27 and TRBJ2-7; TCRdb designates TRBD1, a call that cannot be tested without DNA. The germline CDR1 and CDR2 sequences are MNHEY and SMNVEV (reference sequence). The CDR3 covers 12 residues. The CDR3 sequence: CASSFGAGEQYF.

The chain joins TRBV27 to TRBJ2-1. This CDR3 spans 13 amino acids. The germline CDR1 and CDR2 sequences are MNHEY and SMNVEV (reference sequence). CDR3 residues: CASSLAGYNEQFF.

This rearrangement joins TRBV5-5 to TRBJ2-7; TCRdb gives TRBD1 as the D gene, but with no DNA this cannot be confirmed. The CDR3 sequence is 16 residues long. Germline CDR1 SGHKS, CDR2 YYEKEE (reference sequence). CDR3 loop: CASSFSGTLPTYEQYF.

The CDR3 sequence is CASSDLEEGTEAFF. V usage is TRBV25-1 and J usage is TRBJ1-1. Germline V gene sequence: CDR1 MGHDK, CDR2 SYGVNS. CDR3 length: 14 residues.

This CDR3 reads CATSRDWGNTEAFF. The chain carries TRBV15 and TRBJ1-1. This CDR3 comprises 14 residues. Per germline, CDR1 LNHNV and CDR2 YYDKDF (reference sequence).

The chain uses TRBV6-5 and TRBJ2-1; TCRdb's D call, TRBD2, is unchecked because there is no DNA. CDR3 length: 13 amino acids. Looked up from germline, CDR1 is MNHEY and CDR2 is SVGAGI. This CDR3 reads CASRLADYNEQFF.

The CDR3 protein is CASFRVEQNEQFF. This rearrangement joins TRBV2 to TRBJ2-1; checking the TCRdb D call of TRBD1 is not possible without DNA. The CDR3 has 13 residues. Looked up from germline, CDR1 is SNHLY and CDR2 is FYNNEI.

The genes are TRBV5-1 and TRBJ2-1; the D call from TCRdb, TRBD2, cannot be confirmed without DNA. The CDR3 contains 15 residues. CDR1 and CDR2 (germline): SGHRS, YFSETQ. This chain's CDR3 is CASSFQRDDYNEQFF. The whole variable domain, remainder taken from reference TRBV5-1 and TRBJ2-1, is KAGVTQTPRYLIKTRGQQVTLSCSPISGHRSVSWYQQTPGQGLQFLFEYFSETQRNKGNFPGRFSGRQFSNSRSEMNVSTLELGDSALYLCASSFQRDDYNEQFFGPGTRLTVL.

The chain recombines TRBV7-9 with TRBJ2-7; lacking DNA, the TRBD1 call made by TCRdb goes unchecked. The CDR3 is 12 residues long. Germline CDR1 SEHNR, CDR2 FQNEAQ (reference sequence). CDR3 sequence reads: CASSPPSNEQYF.

The genes are TRBV6-5 and TRBJ1-6; TCRdb calls TRBD1, which cannot be checked without DNA. This CDR3 contains 13 residues. Germline V gene data show CDR1 as MNHEY and CDR2 as SVGAGI. The CDR3 reads CATRGPWDSPLHF.

The rearrangement joins TRBV7-9 to TRBJ1-1; TCRdb indicates TRBD1, and absent DNA this call remains unverified. This CDR3 has 20 residues. CDR1 is SEHNR, CDR2 FQNEAQ, per germline (reference sequence). The CDR3 reads CASSRGTGTESSPYLTEAFF.

The V gene is TRBV7-2, the J gene TRBJ1-1. Germline V CDR1 and CDR2: SGHTA, FQGNSA. There are 11 residues in the CDR3. The CDR3: CASILSTEAFF.

The chain has TRBV12-3 or TRBV12-4 and TRBJ2-3; TCRdb outputs TRBD1, but without DNA this stays unchecked. CDR3 size: 14 residues. CDR3 loop: CASSSGRGLDTQYF.

The chain employs TRBV4-1 and TRBJ2-1; without DNA, the TCRdb call of TRBD2 cannot be checked. The CDR3 loop spans 18 amino acids. Germline-derived CDR1 and CDR2 are MGHRA and YSYEKL. The CDR3 loop is CASSQVPFGGGALNEQFF.

The chain recombines TRBV7-3 with TRBJ1-1; TCRdb calls TRBD1, which cannot be checked without DNA. The CDR3 runs 16 residues. CDR1 is SGHTA, CDR2 FQGTGA, per germline. CDR3 in amino acids: CASSPGTGGLGTEAFF. Drawing the rest from reference TRBV7-3 and TRBJ1-1, the complete variable domain is GAGVSQTPSNKVTEKGKYVELRCDPISGHTALYWYRQSLGQGPEFLIYFQGTGAADDSGLPNDRFFAVRPEGSVSTLKIQRTERGDSAVYLCASSPGTGGLGTEAFFGQGTRLTVV.

The V and J genes are TRBV29-1 and TRBJ2-1; TCRdb picks TRBD1, but there is no DNA to check that call. Germline V gives CDR1 SQVTM, CDR2 ANQGSEA. This CDR3 is built from 11 residues. The CDR3 sequence: CSVEAPYEQFF.

This chain joins TRBV29-1 and TRBJ1-1. Germline V gene data show CDR1 as SQVTM and CDR2 as ANQGSEA. CDR3 length: 13 amino acids. CDR3 sequence reads: CSSRGGVSAEAFF.

This chain joins TRBV29-1 and TRBJ2-1. Germline CDR1 reads SQVTM; CDR2 reads ANQGSEA. The CDR3 totals 13 residues. The CDR3: CSVEGIKLNEQFF.